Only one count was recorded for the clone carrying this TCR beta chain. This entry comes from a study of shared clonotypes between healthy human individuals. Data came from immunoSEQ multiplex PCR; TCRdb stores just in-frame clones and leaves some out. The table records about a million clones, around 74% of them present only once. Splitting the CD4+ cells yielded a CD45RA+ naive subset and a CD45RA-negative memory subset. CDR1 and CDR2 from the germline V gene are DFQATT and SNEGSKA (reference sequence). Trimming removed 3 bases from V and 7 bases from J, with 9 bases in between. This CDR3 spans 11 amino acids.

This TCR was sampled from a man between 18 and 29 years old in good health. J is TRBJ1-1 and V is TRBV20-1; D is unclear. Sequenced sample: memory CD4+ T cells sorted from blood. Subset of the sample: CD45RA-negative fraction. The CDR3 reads CSASMELEAFF. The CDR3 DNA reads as TGCAGTGCTAGTATGGAACTTGAAGCTTTCTTT.